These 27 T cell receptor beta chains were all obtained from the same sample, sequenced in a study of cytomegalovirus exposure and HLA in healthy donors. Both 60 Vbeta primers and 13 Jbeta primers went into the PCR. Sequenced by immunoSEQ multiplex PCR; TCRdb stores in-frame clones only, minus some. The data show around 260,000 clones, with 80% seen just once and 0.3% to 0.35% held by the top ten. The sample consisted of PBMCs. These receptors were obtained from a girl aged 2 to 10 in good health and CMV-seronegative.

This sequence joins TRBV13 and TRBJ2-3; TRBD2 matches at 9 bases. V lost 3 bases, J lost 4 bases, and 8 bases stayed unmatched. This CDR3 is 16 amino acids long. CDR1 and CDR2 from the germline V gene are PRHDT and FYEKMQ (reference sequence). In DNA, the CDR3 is TGTGCCAGCAGCTTTGAAACGGGACTAGCATCAGATACGCAGTATTTT. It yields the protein CASSFETGLASDTQYF.

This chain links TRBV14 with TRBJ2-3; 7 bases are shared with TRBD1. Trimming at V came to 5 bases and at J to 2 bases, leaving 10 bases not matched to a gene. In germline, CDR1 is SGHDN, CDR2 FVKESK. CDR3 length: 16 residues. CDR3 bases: TGTGCCAGCAGCTCGCGCGACAGGGTAAACACAGATACGCAGTATTTT. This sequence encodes CASSSRDRVNTDTQYF. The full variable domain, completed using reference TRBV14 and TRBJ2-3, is EAGVTQFPSHSVIEKGQTVTLRCDPISGHDNLYWYRRVMGKEIKFLLHFVKESKQDESGMPNNRFLAERTGGTYSTLKVQPAELEDSGVYFCASSSRDRVNTDTQYFGPGTRLTVL.

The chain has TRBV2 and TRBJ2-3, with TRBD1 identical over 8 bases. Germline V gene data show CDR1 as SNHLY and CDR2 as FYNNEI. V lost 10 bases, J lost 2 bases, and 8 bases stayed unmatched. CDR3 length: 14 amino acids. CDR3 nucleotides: TGTGCCAACCGGGACAGGAGCCCCACAGATACGCAGTATTTT. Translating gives CANRDRSPTDTQYF. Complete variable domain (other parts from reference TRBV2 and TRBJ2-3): EPEVTQTPSHQVTQMGQEVILRCVPISNHLYFYWYRQILGQKVEFLVSFYNNEISEKSEIFDDQFSVERPDGSNFTLKIRSTKLEDSAMYFCANRDRSPTDTQYFGPGTRLTVL.

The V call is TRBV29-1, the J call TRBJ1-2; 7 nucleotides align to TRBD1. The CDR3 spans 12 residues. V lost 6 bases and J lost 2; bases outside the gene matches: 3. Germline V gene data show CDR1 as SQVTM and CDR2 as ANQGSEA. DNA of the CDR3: TGCAGCGTGACCAGGGGGAACTATGGCTACACCTTC. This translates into CSVTRGNYGYTF.

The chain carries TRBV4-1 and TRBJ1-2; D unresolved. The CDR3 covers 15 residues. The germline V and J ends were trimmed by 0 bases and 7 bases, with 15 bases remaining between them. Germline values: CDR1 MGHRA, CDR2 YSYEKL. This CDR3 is CASSQDFSGSSGYTF. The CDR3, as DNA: TGCGCCAGCAGCCAAGATTTTAGCGGAAGCTCTGGCTACACCTTC.

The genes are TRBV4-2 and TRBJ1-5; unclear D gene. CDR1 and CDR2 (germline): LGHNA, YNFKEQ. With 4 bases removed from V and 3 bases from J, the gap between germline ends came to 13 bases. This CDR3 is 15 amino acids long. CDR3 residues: CASSLNPQANQPQHF. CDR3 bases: TGTGCCAGCAGCCTAAACCCCCAGGCCAATCAGCCCCAGCATTTT.

Written as DNA, the CDR3 is TGTGCCAGCAGCTTAGGCGGGACAGATACGCAGTATTTT. Its protein is CASSLGGTDTQYF. The rearrangement joins TRBV7-2 to TRBJ2-3, with D perhaps TRBD2 (5 bases). Germline V gene lookup returns CDR1 SGHTA and CDR2 FQGNSA. This CDR3 region has 13 residues. V lost 1 base, J lost 3 bases, and 5 bases lay in between.

CDR3: CSARDSSYNEQFF. The CDR3 DNA reads TGCAGCGCCCGGGACAGCTCCTACAATGAGCAGTTCTTC. The V gene is TRBV29-1, the J gene TRBJ2-1; 7 bases match TRBD1. This CDR3 spans 13 amino acids. Germline V CDR1 and CDR2: SQVTM, ANQGSEA. The trim removed 7 bases at V and 0 bases at J, leaving 3 bases unmatched.

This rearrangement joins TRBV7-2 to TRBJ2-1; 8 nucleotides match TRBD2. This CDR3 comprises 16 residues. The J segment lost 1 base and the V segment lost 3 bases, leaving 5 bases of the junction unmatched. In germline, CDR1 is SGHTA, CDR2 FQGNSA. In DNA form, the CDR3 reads TGTGCCAGCAGCTTGGTAGCGGGGACTTCCTACAATGAGCAGTTCTTC. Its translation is CASSLVAGTSYNEQFF.

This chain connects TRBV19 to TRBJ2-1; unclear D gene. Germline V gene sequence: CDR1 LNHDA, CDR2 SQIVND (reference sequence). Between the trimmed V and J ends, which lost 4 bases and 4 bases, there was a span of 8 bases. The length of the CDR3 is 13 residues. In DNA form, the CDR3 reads TGTGCCAGTAGTAGTCGCGGTTACAATGAGCAGTTCTTC. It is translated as CASSSRGYNEQFF.

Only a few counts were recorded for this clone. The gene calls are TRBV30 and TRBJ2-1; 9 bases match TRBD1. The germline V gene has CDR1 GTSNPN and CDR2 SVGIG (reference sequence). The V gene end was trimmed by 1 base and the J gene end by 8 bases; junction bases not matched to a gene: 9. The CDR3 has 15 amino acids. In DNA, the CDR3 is TGTGCCTGGAGTGGAGGGACAGGGTTGGGAGATGAGCAGTTCTTC. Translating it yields CAWSGGTGLGDEQFF.

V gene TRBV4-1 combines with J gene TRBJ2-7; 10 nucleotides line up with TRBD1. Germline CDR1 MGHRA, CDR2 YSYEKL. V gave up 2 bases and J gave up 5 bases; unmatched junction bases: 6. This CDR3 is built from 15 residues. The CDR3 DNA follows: TGCGCCAGCAGCCAACCTGACAGGGGGCGAAACGAGCAGTACTTC. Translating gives CASSQPDRGRNEQYF.

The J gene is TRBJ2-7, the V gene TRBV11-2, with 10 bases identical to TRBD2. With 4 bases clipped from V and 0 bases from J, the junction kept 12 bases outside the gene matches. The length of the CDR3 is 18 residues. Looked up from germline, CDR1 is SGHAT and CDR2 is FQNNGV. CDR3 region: CASSSRASGGGSSYEQYF. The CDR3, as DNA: TGTGCCAGCAGCTCCAGGGCTAGCGGGGGTGGCAGCTCCTACGAGCAGTACTTC.

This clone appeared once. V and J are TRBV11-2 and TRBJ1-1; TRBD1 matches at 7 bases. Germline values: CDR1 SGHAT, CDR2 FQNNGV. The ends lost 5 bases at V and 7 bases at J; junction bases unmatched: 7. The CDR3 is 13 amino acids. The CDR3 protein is CASSRKTGIEAFF. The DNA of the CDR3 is TGTGCCAGCAGCCGAAAGACAGGGATTGAAGCTTTCTTT.

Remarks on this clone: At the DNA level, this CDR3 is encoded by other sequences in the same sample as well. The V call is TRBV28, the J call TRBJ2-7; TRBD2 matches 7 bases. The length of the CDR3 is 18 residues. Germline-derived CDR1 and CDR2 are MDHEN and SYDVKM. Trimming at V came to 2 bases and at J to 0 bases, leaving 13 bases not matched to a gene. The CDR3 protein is CASSLAGDPTLSSYEQYF. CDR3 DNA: TGTGCCAGCAGTTTAGCGGGGGATCCGACATTAAGCTCCTACGAGCAGTACTTC.

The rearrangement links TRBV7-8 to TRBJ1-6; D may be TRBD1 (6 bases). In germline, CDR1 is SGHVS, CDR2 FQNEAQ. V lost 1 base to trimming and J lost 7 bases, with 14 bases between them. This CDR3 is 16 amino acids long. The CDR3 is CASSLESGQINSPLHF. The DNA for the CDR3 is TGTGCCAGCAGCTTAGAGTCCGGACAGATCAATTCACCCCTCCACTTT.

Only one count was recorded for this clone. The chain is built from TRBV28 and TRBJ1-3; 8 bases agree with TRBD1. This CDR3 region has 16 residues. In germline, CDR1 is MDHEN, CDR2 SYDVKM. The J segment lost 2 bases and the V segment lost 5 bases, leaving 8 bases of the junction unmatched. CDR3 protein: CASSTSPGGAGNTIYF. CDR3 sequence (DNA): TGTGCCAGCAGTACGTCTCCAGGGGGCGCTGGAAACACCATATATTTT.

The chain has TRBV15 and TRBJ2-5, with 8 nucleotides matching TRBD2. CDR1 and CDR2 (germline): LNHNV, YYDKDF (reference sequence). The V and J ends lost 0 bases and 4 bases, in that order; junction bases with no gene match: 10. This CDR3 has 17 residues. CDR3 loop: CATSRDISSLAGETQYF. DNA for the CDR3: TGTGCCACCAGCAGAGATATTTCCAGTCTAGCGGGAGAGACCCAGTACTTC.

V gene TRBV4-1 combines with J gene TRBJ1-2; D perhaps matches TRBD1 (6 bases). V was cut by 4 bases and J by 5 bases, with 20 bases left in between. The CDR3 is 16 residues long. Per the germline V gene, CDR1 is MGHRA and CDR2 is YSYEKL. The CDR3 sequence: CASSPGTRRLRYGYTF. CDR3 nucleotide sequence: TGCGCCAGCAGCCCCGGGACAAGGAGGCTAAGATATGGCTACACCTTC.

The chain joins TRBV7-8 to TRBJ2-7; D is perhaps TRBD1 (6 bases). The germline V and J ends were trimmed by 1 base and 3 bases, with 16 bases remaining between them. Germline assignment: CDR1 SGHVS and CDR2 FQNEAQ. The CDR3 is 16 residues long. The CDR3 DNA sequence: TGTGCCAGCAGCTTAGTTGACAGGTTAGGTAGCTACGAGCAGTACTTC. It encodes CASSLVDRLGSYEQYF.

DNA of the CDR3: TGTGCCAGCACCACAGGGAAGGGGCCCTTGGGAGATACGCAGTATTTT. Translation: CASTTGKGPLGDTQYF. The chain carries TRBV27 and TRBJ2-3; D possibly corresponds to TRBD1 (6 bases). Per germline, CDR1 MNHEY and CDR2 SMNVEV (reference sequence). V dropped 7 bases and J dropped 5 bases, with 22 bases sitting between them. The CDR3 has 16 amino acids.

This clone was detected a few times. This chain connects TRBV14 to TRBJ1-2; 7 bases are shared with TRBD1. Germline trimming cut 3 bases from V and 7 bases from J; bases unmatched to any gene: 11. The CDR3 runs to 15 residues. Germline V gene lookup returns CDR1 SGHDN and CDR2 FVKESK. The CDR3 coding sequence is TGTGCCAGCAGCCACCGAGGAGACAGGGCGGCTGGCTACACCTTC. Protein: CASSHRGDRAAGYTF.

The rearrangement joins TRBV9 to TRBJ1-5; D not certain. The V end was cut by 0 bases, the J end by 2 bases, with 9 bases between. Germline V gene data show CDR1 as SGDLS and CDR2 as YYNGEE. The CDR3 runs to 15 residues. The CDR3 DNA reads TGTGCCAGCAGCGTAGGAGGCTCTGGCAATCAGCCCCAGCATTTT. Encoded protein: CASSVGGSGNQPQHF.

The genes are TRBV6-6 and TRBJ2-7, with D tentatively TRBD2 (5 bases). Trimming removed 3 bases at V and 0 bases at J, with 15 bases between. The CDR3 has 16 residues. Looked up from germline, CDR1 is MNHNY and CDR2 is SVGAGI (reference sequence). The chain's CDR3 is CASSYSPTGNSYEQYF. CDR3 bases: TGTGCCAGCAGTTATTCCCCGACGGGAAACTCCTACGAGCAGTACTTC.

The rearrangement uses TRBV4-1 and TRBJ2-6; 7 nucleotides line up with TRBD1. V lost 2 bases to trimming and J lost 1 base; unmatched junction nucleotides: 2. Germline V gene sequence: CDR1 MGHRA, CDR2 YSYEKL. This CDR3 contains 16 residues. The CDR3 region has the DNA TGCGCCAGCAGCCAAACACAGGGGTCTGGGGCCAACGTCCTGACTTTC. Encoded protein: CASSQTQGSGANVLTF.

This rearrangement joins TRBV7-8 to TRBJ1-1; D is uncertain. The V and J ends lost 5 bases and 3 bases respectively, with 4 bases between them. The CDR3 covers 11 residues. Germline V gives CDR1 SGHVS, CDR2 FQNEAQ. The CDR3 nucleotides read TGTGCCAGCAGCCGGGACACTGAAGCTTTCTTT. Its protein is CASSRDTEAFF. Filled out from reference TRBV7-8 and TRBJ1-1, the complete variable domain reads GAGVSQSPRYKVAKRGQDVALRCDPISGHVSLFWYQQALGQGPEFLTYFQNEAQLDKSGLPSDRFFAERPEGSVSTLKIQRTQQEDSAVYLCASSRDTEAFFGQGTRLTVV.

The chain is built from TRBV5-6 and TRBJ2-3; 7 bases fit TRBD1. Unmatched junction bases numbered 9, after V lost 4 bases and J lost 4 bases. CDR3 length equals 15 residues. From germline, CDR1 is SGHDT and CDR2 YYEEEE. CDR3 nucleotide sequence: TGTGCCAGCAGCCCGTTGACAGGGACATCAGATACGCAGTATTTT. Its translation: CASSPLTGTSDTQYF.